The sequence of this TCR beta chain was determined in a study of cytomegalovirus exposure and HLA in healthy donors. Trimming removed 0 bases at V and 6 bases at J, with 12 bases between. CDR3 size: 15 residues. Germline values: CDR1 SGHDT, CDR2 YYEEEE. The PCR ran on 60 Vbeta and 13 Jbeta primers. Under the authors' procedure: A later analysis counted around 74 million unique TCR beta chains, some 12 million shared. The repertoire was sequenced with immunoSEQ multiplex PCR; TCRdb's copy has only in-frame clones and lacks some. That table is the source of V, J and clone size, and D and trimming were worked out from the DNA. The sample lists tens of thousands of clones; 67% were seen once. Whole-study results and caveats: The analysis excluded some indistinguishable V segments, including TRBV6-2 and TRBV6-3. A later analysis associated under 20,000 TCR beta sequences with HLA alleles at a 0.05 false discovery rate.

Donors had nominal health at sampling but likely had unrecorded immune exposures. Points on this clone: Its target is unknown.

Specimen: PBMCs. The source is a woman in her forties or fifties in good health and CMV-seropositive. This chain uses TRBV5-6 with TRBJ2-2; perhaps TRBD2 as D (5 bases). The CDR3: CASSLALAYPGELFF. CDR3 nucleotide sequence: TGTGCCAGCAGCTTGGCCCTAGCCTACCCCGGGGAGCTGTTTTTT.